The 24 T cell receptor beta chains in this list originate from one sample, sequenced in a study of shared clonotypes between healthy human individuals. Only in-frame clones appear in the TCRdb table, and some are missing; sequencing was by immunoSEQ multiplex PCR. The table includes 550,000 to 750,000 clones, roughly 96% detected once. Cells designated naive CD8 were CD45RO-negative and were positively selected for CCR7, with terminally differentiated effector memory CD45RA+ cells excluded. The sample comprised naive CD8+ T cells sorted from blood. All receptors derive from a woman aged 25 to 39 in good health.

V usage is TRBV27 and J usage is TRBJ2-7; D is perhaps TRBD2 (7 bases). Per the germline V gene, CDR1 is MNHEY and CDR2 is SMNVEV (reference sequence). There are 14 residues in the CDR3. Trimming removed 8 bases at V and 1 base at J, with 15 bases between. In DNA form, the CDR3 reads TGTGCCAGCCGTGTCGGGGGGCCTTCCTACGAGCAGTACTTC. As protein: CASRVGGPSYEQYF.

The chain combines TRBV13 with TRBJ2-1; D remains ambiguous. This CDR3 has 13 residues. V lost 2 bases and J 6 bases, leaving 8 bases between the germline ends. Germline-derived CDR1 and CDR2 are PRHDT and FYEKMQ (reference sequence). The CDR3 loop reads CASSLFTPNEQFF. For the CDR3, the DNA is TGTGCCAGCAGCTTATTCACCCCCAATGAGCAGTTCTTC.

This chain connects TRBV27 to TRBJ2-3; no clear D. The CDR3 is 16 residues long. Trimming left V 0 bases short and J 2 bases short, with 12 bases between. Germline loops: CDR1 MNHEY, CDR2 SMNVEV (reference sequence). CDR3 DNA: TGTGCCAGCAGTTTATCGGGCAGGATCCCCACAGATACGCAGTATTTT. It specifies CASSLSGRIPTDTQYF.

The chain combines TRBV2 with TRBJ2-1; 8 bases are shared with TRBD2. J was trimmed by 4 bases and V by 0 bases; bases with no gene match: 8. From germline, CDR1 is SNHLY and CDR2 FYNNEI. The CDR3 runs to 17 residues. The CDR3 DNA is TGTGCCAGCAGTGAAGCTCGGGGGGGACACTCGTACAATGAGCAGTTCTTC. As protein: CASSEARGGHSYNEQFF.

This rearrangement joins TRBV2 to TRBJ2-3; a possible D gene is TRBD2 (5 bases). Trimming removed 7 bases at V and 6 bases at J, with 8 bases between. CDR1 and CDR2 (germline): SNHLY, FYNNEI. The CDR3 spans 11 residues. In DNA form, the CDR3 reads TGTGCCAGCACTAGCATCGATACGCAGTATTTT. Protein sequence: CASTSIDTQYF.

This clone has a single count. An end of the junction differs from the germline gene, which may be a read error. DNA of the CDR3: TGCAGCGTTGAAGATAGTTTAACTTACGGGCAGTACTTC. This translates into CSVEDSLTYGQYF. V gene TRBV29-1 combines with J gene TRBJ2-7; D gene uncertain. The CDR3 consists of 13 residues. The germline CDR1 and CDR2 sequences are SQVTM and ANQGSEA.

This clone was seen just once. V gene TRBV28 combines with J gene TRBJ1-4, with TRBD1 matching over 11 bases. This CDR3 has 19 amino acids. J was trimmed by 2 bases and V by 6 bases; bases with no gene match: 14. The germline V gene has CDR1 MDHEN and CDR2 SYDVKM. In nucleotides, the CDR3 is TGTGCCAGCAGCCGGGGACAGGGGGAAATATTTGATACTAATGAAAAACTGTTTTTT. This sequence encodes CASSRGQGEIFDTNEKLFF.

The chain carries TRBV28 and TRBJ2-3; 7 bases match TRBD2. Unmatched junction bases numbered 2, after V lost 1 base and J lost 1 base. CDR1 and CDR2 (germline): MDHEN, SYDVKM. There are 15 residues in the CDR3. The CDR3 sequence: CASSLFTSGTDTQYF. The CDR3 DNA reads TGTGCCAGCAGTTTATTTACTAGCGGCACAGATACGCAGTATTTT.

The gene calls are TRBV6-1 and TRBJ2-7; 7 bases are shared with TRBD1. CDR1 is MNHNS, CDR2 SASEGT, per germline. J gave up 3 bases and V 7 bases, and 12 bases lay outside the gene matches. The CDR3 length is 15 residues. Here the CDR3 reads CASNHDRDWFYEQYF. CDR3 DNA: TGTGCCAGCAACCATGACAGGGATTGGTTCTACGAGCAGTACTTC.

Comments on this clone: Distinct nucleotide sequences in the sample also encode this CDR3. The chain has TRBV11-2 and TRBJ2-7; D is tentatively TRBD1 or TRBD2 (5 bases each). The CDR3 contains 13 residues. Germline V gene lookup returns CDR1 SGHAT and CDR2 FQNNGV. With 5 bases removed from V and 2 bases from J, the gap between germline ends came to 10 bases. CDR3 bases: TGTGCCAGCAGCCCGGGGCCAACCTACGAGCAGTACTTC. Translating gives CASSPGPTYEQYF.

The gene calls are TRBV5-1 and TRBJ1-1, with a possible D match to TRBD1 (5 bases). The CDR3 length is 17 residues. With 3 bases removed from V and 2 bases from J, the gap between germline ends came to 20 bases. The germline gives CDR1 SGHRS, CDR2 YFSETQ. In DNA, the CDR3 is TGCGCCAGCAGCTCCGAAGGCGGGGGACTCCCAAACACTGAAGCTTTCTTT. This translates into CASSSEGGGLPNTEAFF. The whole variable domain, remainder taken from reference TRBV5-1 and TRBJ1-1, is KAGVTQTPRYLIKTRGQQVTLSCSPISGHRSVSWYQQTPGQGLQFLFEYFSETQRNKGNFPGRFSGRQFSNSRSEMNVSTLELGDSALYLCASSSEGGGLPNTEAFFGQGTRLTVV.

The chain couples TRBV6-6 to TRBJ1-1; no firm D call. In germline, CDR1 is MNHNY, CDR2 SVGAGI (reference sequence). This CDR3 has 13 residues. V shed 0 bases and J shed 6 bases, with 8 bases lying between them. CDR3 nucleotide sequence: TGTGCCAGCAGTTACTCGAATGGAGCTGAAGCTTTCTTT. Translating it yields CASSYSNGAEAFF.

The chain carries TRBV28 and TRBJ2-2; 7 bases map to TRBD2. Per the germline V gene, CDR1 is MDHEN and CDR2 is SYDVKM. V lost 2 bases and J lost 10; bases outside the gene matches: 13. CDR3 length equals 16 residues. The DNA for the CDR3 is TGTGCCAGCAGTTTAGAGTTCGTGGGAGGGGTGCCGGAGCTGTTTTTT. Amino acid sequence: CASSLEFVGGVPELFF. Full variable domain (rest looked up from reference TRBV28 and TRBJ2-2): DVKVTQSSRYLVKRTGEKVFLECVQDMDHENMFWYRQDPGLGLRLIYFSYDVKMKEKGDIPEGYSVSREKKERFSLILESASTNQTSMYLCASSLEFVGGVPELFFGEGSRLTVL.

CDR3: CASSPSGGSYEQYF. As DNA, the CDR3 is TGTGCCAGCAGCCCGTCAGGGGGCAGCTACGAGCAGTACTTC. This chain links TRBV14 with TRBJ2-7; 8 bases are a match to TRBD1. The CDR3 is 14 amino acids. Trimming at V came to 4 bases and at J to 3 bases, leaving 5 bases not matched to a gene. Germline V gene sequence: CDR1 SGHDN, CDR2 FVKESK.

This chain connects TRBV27 to TRBJ2-1; maybe TRBD2 (5 bases). Between the trimmed V and J ends, which lost 3 bases and 5 bases, there was a span of 14 bases. The CDR3 has 15 amino acids. The germline gives CDR1 MNHEY, CDR2 SMNVEV (reference sequence). The CDR3 spells CASSFLGSGNNEQFF. The CDR3 region has the DNA TGTGCCAGCAGTTTTCTGGGATCGGGGAACAATGAGCAGTTCTTC.

J is TRBJ2-7 and V is TRBV2; D not resolved. CDR1 and CDR2 from the germline V gene are SNHLY and FYNNEI. Trimming stripped 0 bases from V and 1 base from J, with 10 bases between. The CDR3 has 15 residues. CDR3 coding DNA: TGTGCCAGCAGTGAAGCGCGTTGGCCTTCCTACGAGCAGTACTTC. Amino acids: CASSEARWPSYEQYF.

This clone was recorded only once. The chain couples TRBV5-1 to TRBJ2-5, with TRBD2 matching over 8 bases. J gave up 4 bases and V 0 bases, and 2 bases lay outside the gene matches. Germline lookup yields CDR1 SGHRS and CDR2 YFSETQ. The length of the CDR3 is 14 residues. CDR3 nucleotides: TGCGCCAGCAGCTTGGCGGGGGGGGCAGAGACCCAGTACTTC. Residues: CASSLAGGAETQYF.

Only one count was recorded for this clone. The chain combines TRBV10-3 with TRBJ1-5; D remains unclear. V gave up 8 bases and J gave up 4 bases, with 15 bases separating them. The CDR3 is 14 amino acids. Germline values: CDR1 ENHRY, CDR2 SYGVKD. In DNA, the CDR3 is TGTGCCATCCGCCCCGGGGAGGAGAATCAGCCCCAGCATTTT. Translation: CAIRPGEENQPQHF.

CDR3 sequence (DNA): TGTGCCAGTCGCGGGACAATGTCCTACGAGCAGTACTTC. Translation gives CASRGTMSYEQYF. This chain joins TRBV19 and TRBJ2-7; D might be TRBD1 or TRBD2, each matching 6 bases. The CDR3 is 13 residues long. Deletions cut 8 bases from V and 1 base from J, with 12 bases between. Germline CDR1 reads LNHDA; CDR2 reads SQIVND (reference sequence).

The V call is TRBV7-6, the J call TRBJ2-1; D call uncertain. Germline V gene data show CDR1 as SGHVS and CDR2 as FNYEAQ. The V end lost 3 bases, the J end lost 3 bases, and 9 bases lay between the germline ends. This CDR3 is built from 14 residues. The CDR3 spells CASSFENLYNEQFF. CDR3 nucleotides: TGTGCCAGCAGCTTTGAGAACCTCTACAATGAGCAGTTCTTC.

The chain couples TRBV15 to TRBJ2-7; either TRBD1 or TRBD2 may fit D (5 bases each). This CDR3 spans 13 amino acids. CDR1 and CDR2 (germline): LNHNV, YYDKDF (reference sequence). Trimming stripped 5 bases from V and 3 bases from J, with 11 bases between. CDR3 loop: CATSPGPGYEQYF. The CDR3 DNA sequence: TGTGCCACCAGCCCGGGGCCGGGCTACGAGCAGTACTTC.

Points on this clone: The sample carries other DNA sequences with the same CDR3. V and J are TRBV27 and TRBJ1-6; D uncertain. CDR1 and CDR2 (germline): MNHEY, SMNVEV (reference sequence). The CDR3 spans 12 residues. Trimming removed 6 bases from V and 4 bases from J, with 4 bases in between. The CDR3 here is CASSSYNSPLHF. The CDR3 DNA reads TGTGCCAGCAGCTCATATAATTCACCCCTCCACTTT.

The chain employs TRBV4-1 and TRBJ2-1, with TRBD1 as a possible D gene (6 bases). The CDR3 is made up of 13 amino acids. Deletions cut 4 bases from V and 8 bases from J, with 12 bases between. CDR1 is MGHRA and CDR2 is YSYEKL in the germline V gene. The CDR3 nucleotides read TGCGCCAGCAGCCTGGGACACGTCGATGAGCAGTTCTTC. Amino acids: CASSLGHVDEQFF.

V gene TRBV5-1 combines with J gene TRBJ1-1; no clear D. This CDR3 spans 14 amino acids. V lost 0 bases to trimming and J lost 1 base, with 7 bases between them. CDR1 and CDR2 (germline): SGHRS, YFSETQ. This CDR3 is CASSLEAENTEAFF. Written as DNA, the CDR3 is TGCGCCAGCAGCTTGGAGGCTGAGAACACTGAAGCTTTCTTT. Variable domain in full (rest from reference TRBV5-1 and TRBJ1-1): KAGVTQTPRYLIKTRGQQVTLSCSPISGHRSVSWYQQTPGQGLQFLFEYFSETQRNKGNFPGRFSGRQFSNSRSEMNVSTLELGDSALYLCASSLEAENTEAFFGQGTRLTVV.